These 18 T cell receptor beta chains share one sample of origin, sequenced in a study of molecular identifiers for immune sequencing clone quantification. TCRdb reprocessed the PCR reads via MiXCR and lists one record per CDR3 protein. The table records approximately 54,000 distinct CDR3 sequences, roughly 24% of them present only once. The source material was naive CD8+ T cells from blood, with Jurkat cell RNA spiked in. Subset indicated: FACS-sorted CD8+CD4-CCR7+CD45RA+ naive T cells. Receptors originate from a human donor in good health. Some libraries in this study had Jurkat cell RNA spiked in.

This clonotype was seen many times. The DNA of the CDR3 is TGTGCCAGCAGCGAAGGGACAGGGGGCGTTGAAAAACTGTTTTTT. Its translation is CASSEGTGGVEKLFF. The rearrangement uses TRBV7-8 and TRBJ1-4; 12 positions agree with TRBD1. Germline V lookup: CDR1 SGHVS, CDR2 FQNEAQ. V lost 5 bases, J lost 7 bases, and 5 bases stayed unmatched. CDR3 length equals 15 residues.

As to this clonotype: Since the CDR3 does not end with the conserved phenylalanine or tryptophan, this likely comes from a read error. This rearrangement joins TRBV12-3 or TRBV12-4 to TRBJ2-5; D is unclear. This CDR3 has 16 amino acids. V lost 3 bases and J 4 bases, leaving 18 bases between the germline ends. The chain's CDR3 is CASSFSGNPIRETQYV. CDR3 DNA sequence: TGTGCCAGCAGTTTTTCAGGAAACCCCATCAGAGAGACCCAGTACGTC.

The gene calls are TRBV12-5 and TRBJ2-2, with D hard to call. The CDR3 runs to 13 residues. V was shortened by 2 bases and J by 5 bases, with 6 bases between the two germline ends. Germline CDR1 LGHNT, CDR2 FRNRAP. The CDR3 region is CASGLKFTGELFF. The CDR3 DNA reads as TGTGCTAGTGGTTTGAAGTTTACCGGGGAGCTGTTTTTT.

Concerning this clonotype: A much larger clonotype is one base distant, so this may be a read error. J is TRBJ1-1 and V is TRBV12-3 or TRBV12-4; possibly TRBD1 for D (5 bases). CDR3 size: 13 residues. The V end lost 3 bases, the J end lost 4 bases, and 9 bases lay between the germline ends. CDR3: CASSFGATTEAFF. The CDR3 coding sequence is TGTGCCAGCAGTTTTGGGGCAACCACTGAAGCTTTCTTT.

This clonotype has at least ten counts. The V gene is TRBV4-1, the J gene TRBJ1-1, with TRBD1 as a possible D gene (5 bases). CDR3 length equals 13 residues. Germline lookup yields CDR1 MGHRA and CDR2 YSYEKL. V was cut by 4 bases and J by 6 bases, with 12 bases left in between. This CDR3 reads CASSPTRGAEAFF. For the CDR3, the DNA is TGCGCCAGCAGCCCGACTAGGGGCGCTGAAGCTTTCTTT.

This clonotype showed up many times. The chain employs TRBV13 and TRBJ1-1; D gene unclear. Germline V gene lookup returns CDR1 PRHDT and CDR2 FYEKMQ (reference sequence). This CDR3 has 12 residues. Trimming shortened V by 5 bases and J by 3 bases, and 7 bases separated the two germline ends. Here the CDR3 DNA reads TGTGCCAGCAGCCCTAAATACACTGAAGCTTTCTTT. Residues: CASSPKYTEAFF.

In this sample, this clonotype turned up many times. J is TRBJ2-1 and V is TRBV6-2 or TRBV6-3; D may be TRBD1 (6 bases). This CDR3 spans 14 amino acids. V was pared by 11 bases and J by 4 bases, with 18 bases between. CDR1 and CDR2 from the germline V gene are MNHEY and SVGEGT. The CDR3 sequence is CASTQGGAYNEQFF. The DNA for the CDR3 is TGTGCCTCCACACAGGGCGGAGCTTACAATGAGCAGTTCTTC.

This clonotype was counted ten times or more. The chain carries TRBV20-1 and TRBJ2-3; TRBD1 matches at 8 bases. Germline CDR1 reads DFQATT; CDR2 reads SNEGSKA (reference sequence). The CDR3 covers 15 residues. V lost 3 bases and J lost 5; bases outside the gene matches: 10. The CDR3 DNA is TGCAGTGCTAGTATCAGAGGGACAGGAGAAGATACGCAGTATTTT. This encodes CSASIRGTGEDTQYF.

A note on this clonotype: One junction end disagrees with the germline gene, perhaps due to a read error. The chain has TRBV28 and TRBJ2-5, with 7 bases fitting TRBD1. The germline V gene has CDR1 MDHEN and CDR2 SYDVKM. The CDR3 consists of 15 residues. The CDR3 DNA reads as TGTGCCAGCAGCGTCCCCCGGGACAGAAAAGAGCCCCAGTACTTC. It encodes CASSVPRDRKEPQYF.

This clonotype came up many times. One junction end disagrees with the germline gene, perhaps due to a read error. The J gene is TRBJ2-5, the V gene TRBV6-5; the match to TRBD1 covers 11 bases. Germline lookup yields CDR1 MNHEY and CDR2 SVGAGI. The CDR3 is made up of 14 amino acids. CDR3 bases: TGTGCCAGCAGTTACGGTCCGGGACAGGGGGTAGAGGACTTC. Its translation is CASSYGPGQGVEDF.

This clonotype was observed at least ten times. This chain uses TRBV9 with TRBJ2-7; 8 bases fit TRBD2. Germline lookup yields CDR1 SGDLS and CDR2 YYNGEE. V lost 0 bases to trimming and J lost 4 bases; unmatched junction nucleotides: 18. CDR3 length: 19 amino acids. CDR3 in amino acids: CASSVDPGGAIAGTYEQYF. CDR3 in DNA: TGTGCCAGCAGCGTAGACCCTGGGGGCGCAATAGCGGGAACGTACGAGCAGTACTTC.

To note about this clonotype: One base away lies a much larger clone, so this may be a sequencing read error. As DNA, the CDR3 is TGTGCCTGGAGTCCCCTCGGGCCGCCCTACGAGCAGTACTTC. This encodes CAWSPLGPPYEQYF. The chain joins TRBV30 to TRBJ2-7, with unresolved D. V was clipped by 2 bases and J by 2 bases, with 13 bases between them. The CDR3 sequence is 14 residues long. Germline CDR1 is GTSNPN and CDR2 is SVGIG (reference sequence).

This clonotype came up many times. The chain combines TRBV19 with TRBJ2-7, with D possibly TRBD1 on 6 matching bases. Trimming pared 6 bases from V and 3 bases from J, leaving 15 bases between. The CDR3 runs 14 residues. In germline, CDR1 is LNHDA, CDR2 SQIVND (reference sequence). Written as DNA, the CDR3 is TGTGCCAGTAGAAACCGGGACAAGAACTACGAGCAGTACTTC. Protein sequence: CASRNRDKNYEQYF.

The count of this clonotype is one. A much more abundant neighbour one base away suggests this may be a read error. The chain links TRBV13 to TRBJ1-1, with a tentative D call TRBD1 (6 bases). Trimming shortened V by 8 bases and J by 1 base, and 20 bases separated the two germline ends. The germline V gene encodes CDR1 PRHDT and CDR2 FYEKMQ (reference sequence). This CDR3 contains 16 residues. DNA for the CDR3: TGTGCCAGCGGATTACAGGGAAGGGTTCGGAACACTGAAGCTTTCTTT. Protein: CASGLQGRVRNTEAFF.

This clonotype has at least ten counts. V and J are TRBV7-6 and TRBJ2-5; 10 bases line up with TRBD2. This CDR3 is built from 14 residues. Germline V CDR1 and CDR2: SGHVS, FNYEAQ. The V segment lost 5 bases and the J segment 5 bases; nucleotides outside the gene matches: 5. The CDR3 is CASSISGGHETQYF. In DNA, the CDR3 is TGTGCCAGCAGCATTAGCGGGGGGCACGAGACCCAGTACTTC.

This clonotype was seen many times. V is TRBV19 and J is TRBJ2-5; maybe TRBD1 (5 bases). From germline, CDR1 is LNHDA and CDR2 SQIVND (reference sequence). V was cut by 4 bases and J by 7 bases, with 16 bases left in between. The CDR3 is made up of 14 amino acids. The CDR3 protein is CASSTTQGYGTQYF. The CDR3 nucleotides are TGTGCCAGTAGTACCACTCAGGGATATGGGACCCAGTACTTC.

This clonotype was picked up many times. The chain carries TRBV20-1 and TRBJ2-6, with D perhaps assigned TRBD1 or TRBD2 (5 bases each). V shed 3 bases and J shed 0 bases, with 18 bases lying between them. Germline CDR1 DFQATT, CDR2 SNEGSKA (reference sequence). The CDR3 is made up of 18 amino acids. This CDR3 reads CSARGPQGGYSGANVLTF. CDR3 coding DNA: TGCAGTGCTAGGGGACCCCAGGGCGGGTACTCTGGGGCCAACGTCCTGACTTTC.

There are many counts of this clonotype. The chain's CDR3 is CASSEIGHGDNEQFF. CDR3 sequence (DNA): TGTGCCAGCAGCGAGATCGGACATGGCGACAATGAGCAGTTCTTC. The genes are TRBV28 and TRBJ2-1; tentatively, D is TRBD1 (5 bases). Per germline, CDR1 MDHEN and CDR2 SYDVKM. Trimming left V 6 bases short and J 5 bases short, with 17 bases between. CDR3 size: 15 residues.